A selection of T cell receptor beta chains follows, all from one sample in a study of regulatory T cells in long-lasting Graves disease. MiXCR, applied by TCRdb to the multiplex PCR reads, yields one record per CDR3 protein. The sample includes roughly 420,000 distinct CDR3 sequences, around 15% of them seen just once. Another study also made use of these data, one on T cells in Graves' hyperthyroidism and ophthalmopathy.

Sequenced material: peripheral blood mononuclear cells (PBMCs), taken at new diagnosis, from a patient treated with antithyroid drugs. Receptor source: a woman in her 50s with Graves disease. The CDR3 runs from the conserved cysteine through the conserved F or W. Fields, in order: J gene, clone size, V gene, D gene, CDR3 DNA, CDR3 protein. A D gene is named only where the DNA matches it firmly. Only some rows state a clone size, as once, few, many or a class for expanded clones.

TRBJ2-7 | NA | TRBV7-3 | TRBD1 | TGTGCCAGCAGCTCAGGGCCCGGGACAGGGGTTTACGAGCAGTACTTC | CASSSGPGTGVYEQYF
TRBJ1-2 | many | TRBV2 | NA | TGTGCCAGCAGTGAATTTTTCGGCAGGTCAAACTATGGCTACACCTTC | CASSEFFGRSNYGYTF
TRBJ2-1 | many | TRBV28 | NA | TGTGCCAGCAGTTGGTTAGGACCCACCGACAATGAGCAGTTCTTC | CASSWLGPTDNEQFF
TRBJ1-4 | few | TRBV12-3/TRBV12-4 | NA | TGTGCCAGCAGTTTGGCGGGGGGATTTCTTCGTAATGAAAAACTGTTTTTT | CASSLAGGFLRNEKLFF
TRBJ1-1 | many | TRBV20-1 | NA | TGCAGTGCTAGAGGCGTTAGGGCTGAAGCTTTCTTT | CSARGVRAEAFF
TRBJ2-1 | many | TRBV27 | TRBD2 | TGTGCCAGCAGTTTATCGCGTCGACTAGCGGGAGGCAATGAGCAGTTCTTC | CASSLSRRLAGGNEQFF
TRBJ2-6 | few | TRBV27 | NA | TGTGCCAGCAGTAGTCCAAGGGTCGCCGGGGCCAACGTCCTGACTTTC | CASSSPRVAGANVLTF
TRBJ1-2 | NA | TRBV5-1 | TRBD1 | TGCGCCAGCAGCTCCGGCCCGGGACAGGCTGGCTACACCTTC | CASSSGPGQAGYTF
TRBJ1-5 | few | TRBV19 | TRBD1 | TGTGCCAGTAGTTCCCCCCGGGACAGGGTAGATTGGCCCCAGCATTTT | CASSSPRDRVDWPQHF
TRBJ1-5 | many | TRBV6-1 | TRBD1 | TGTGCCAGCAGTCCTAGGGACAGTCTAAATCAGCCCCAGCATTTT | CASSPRDSLNQPQHF
TRBJ2-1 | many | TRBV9 | NA | TGTGCCAGCAGCGTAGACAGGGTAGGGGCCTACAATGAGCAGTTCTTC | CASSVDRVGAYNEQFF
TRBJ2-7 | many | TRBV29-1 | TRBD2 | TGCAGCGTTGAAGTAGGGACTAGCGGCTACGAGCAGTACTTC | CSVEVGTSGYEQYF
TRBJ2-3 | many | TRBV3-1 | NA | TGTGCCAGCAGTTACATATCGGATACGCAGTATTTT | CASSYISDTQYF
TRBJ2-3 | few | TRBV5-1 | TRBD2 | TGCGCCAGCAGCTTGGCCTCTAGCGGGACGGATACGCAGTATTTT | CASSLASSGTDTQYF
TRBJ2-5 | many | TRBV10-3 | NA | TGTGCCATCAGTGAGTCTCGAGAAGAGACCCAGTACTTC | CAISESREETQYF
TRBJ1-5 | few | TRBV6-2/TRBV6-3 | NA | TGTGCCAGCAGTTATCCTATAACCGGGAGTGATAGCAATCAGCCCCAGCATTTT | CASSYPITGSDSNQPQHF
TRBJ2-1 | many | TRBV7-3 | NA | TGTGCCAGCAGCTTAGTCCCAGAAGGATTCAATGAGCAGTTCTTC | CASSLVPEGFNEQFF
TRBJ1-2 | many | TRBV7-9 | TRBD1 | TGTGCCAGCAGGAACACCGGGACAGGGGGCACCTATGGCTACACCTTC | CASRNTGTGGTYGYTF
TRBJ2-7 | few | TRBV14 | NA | TGTGCCAGCAGCCACGATAAGAGGGGGGGACTATACTTC | CASSHDKRGGLYF
TRBJ2-1 | many | TRBV7-9 | NA | TGTGCCAGCAGCTTAGTAGCTTGGAATGAGCAGTTCTTC | CASSLVAWNEQFF
TRBJ2-3 | NA | TRBV10-1 | TRBD2 | TGCGCCAGCAGTGAGTCTCTAGCGGGAGGGCAGTATTTT | CASSESLAGGQYF
TRBJ2-3 | NA | TRBV10-3 | NA | TGTGCCATCAGTGAGCGGACTACCACAGATACGCAGTATTTT | CAISERTTTDTQYF
TRBJ1-1 | many | TRBV6-1 | NA | TGTGCCAGCACGGTGGGGCCTTACACTGAAGCTTTCTTT | CASTVGPYTEAFF
TRBJ1-3 | few | TRBV10-3 | NA | TGTGCCATCAGTGTGGCAGGGGCTGGAAACACCATATATTTT | CAISVAGAGNTIYF
TRBJ1-2 | many | TRBV7-2 | TRBD1 | TGTGCCAGCAGCTTAGCGGACAGGGTGCATGGCTACACCTTC | CASSLADRVHGYTF
TRBJ2-1 | NA | TRBV19 | NA | TGTGCCAGTAGTACTAAAGAAGCGGGAAGGGGGGATGAGCAGTTCTTC | CASSTKEAGRGDEQFF
TRBJ2-3 | NA | TRBV27 | NA | TGTCCCCGCCGGGTGACGGATACGCAGTATTTT | CPRRVTDTQYF
TRBJ2-5 | many | TRBV12-3/TRBV12-4 | NA | TGTGCCAGCAATCTCGGGAGCCCAGAGACCCAGTACTTC | CASNLGSPETQYF
TRBJ2-7 | many | TRBV29-1 | NA | TGCAGCGTTGTACAGGGTGCCTACGAGCAGTACTTC | CSVVQGAYEQYF
TRBJ2-1 | NA | TRBV6-4 | NA | TGTGCCAGCTCCTTGGGCCCCGTCACTTCGTTCTCCTACAATGAGCAGTTCTTC | CASSLGPVTSFSYNEQFF
TRBJ2-1 | NA | TRBV28 | NA | TGTGCCAGCAGTACGACTAGCAATGAGCAGTTCTTC | CASSTTSNEQFF
TRBJ2-1 | many | TRBV7-6 | TRBD2 | TGTGCCAGCGGCCCCTTGATAGCGGGAGGGAACAATGAGCAGTTCTTC | CASGPLIAGGNNEQFF
TRBJ1-1 | many | TRBV5-1 | NA | TGCGCCAGCAGACAAGAGGGCACTGAAGCTTTCTTT | CASRQEGTEAFF
TRBJ2-5 | many | TRBV20-1 | TRBD2 | TGCAGTGCCGTAGGGGGACTAGCACAAGAGACCCAGTACTTC | CSAVGGLAQETQYF
TRBJ2-3 | NA | TRBV29-1 | TRBD1 | TGCAGCGCTTCGACAGGGGGCCACACAGATACGCAGTATTTT | CSASTGGHTDTQYF
TRBJ2-1 | NA | TRBV20-1 | TRBD1 | TGCAGTGCTCTAACAGGGGGCAATGAGCAGTTCTTC | CSALTGGNEQFF
TRBJ2-7 | many | TRBV28 | NA | TGTGCCAGCAGCCCGGACCTATACGAGCAGTACTTC | CASSPDLYEQYF
TRBJ2-1 | many | TRBV5-1 | TRBD2 | TGCGCCAGCAGCCCTCCCGGGCTAGCGGGGAACAATGAGCAGTTCTTC | CASSPPGLAGNNEQFF
TRBJ1-6 | NA | TRBV7-9 | NA | TGTGCCAGCAGCAGCCCGGACGTTGGTTCACCCCTCCACTTT | CASSSPDVGSPLHF
TRBJ2-3 | many | TRBV27 | TRBD2 | TGTGCCAGCAGACGTGGCGCTGGGGCGGGAGGGCCAGTAGATACGCAGTATTTT | CASRRGAGAGGPVDTQYF
TRBJ2-1 | many | TRBV30 | NA | TGTGCCTGGAGTGTAAGGTGGCAGGGTGGTGATAACAATGAGCAGTTCTTC | CAWSVRWQGGDNNEQFF
TRBJ1-1 | few | TRBV19 | NA | TGTGCCAGTAGTACCCCCGGGAGTGAAGCTTTCTTT | CASSTPGSEAFF
TRBJ2-7 | few | TRBV6-1 | TRBD2 | TGTGCCAGCAGGGAGGGACTAGCGGGCCGCTACGAGCAGTACTTC | CASREGLAGRYEQYF
TRBJ1-4 | many | TRBV7-9 | NA | TGTGCCAGCAGCGTCGGACAGACTAACGATGAAAAACTGTTTTTT | CASSVGQTNDEKLFF
TRBJ1-1 | many | TRBV18 | NA | TGTGCCAGCTCACCACCGAGGAGGGTATATGGCACTGAAGCTTTCTTT | CASSPPRRVYGTEAFF
TRBJ2-5 | few | TRBV3-1 | TRBD2 | TGTGCCAGCAGCCCCGGGGGGGTTTCTGAGACCCAGTACTTC | CASSPGGVSETQYF
TRBJ2-4 | many | TRBV2 | NA | TGTGCCAGCAGTGCAGAAACCCAAAACATTCAGTACTTC | CASSAETQNIQYF
TRBJ2-7 | NA | TRBV7-9 | NA | TGTGCCAGCAGCCCCAGCCCCTACGAGCAGTACTTC | CASSPSPYEQYF
TRBJ1-5 | many | TRBV28 | TRBD1 | TGTGCCAGCCTCACTCCGACAGGGATCGGCCATCAGCCCCAGCATTTT | CASLTPTGIGHQPQHF
TRBJ1-2 | many | TRBV29-1 | NA | TGCAGCGTTGAGGCAGGGAACTATGGCTACACCTTC | CSVEAGNYGYTF
TRBJ2-1 | NA | TRBV6-1 | NA | TGTGCCAGCTATAGGGCAGCCTACAATGAGCAGTTCTTC | CASYRAAYNEQFF
TRBJ2-5 | many | TRBV18 | NA | TGTGCCAGCTCACCACTGGGTGCGGAGACCCAGTACTTC | CASSPLGAETQYF
TRBJ2-7 | few | TRBV9 | NA | TGTGCCAGCAGCGTAGGGGCAGTGGGCTACGAGCAGTACTTC | CASSVGAVGYEQYF